The 21 T cell receptor beta chains given below trace back to one sample, sequenced in a study of cytomegalovirus exposure and HLA in healthy donors. Vbeta (60) and Jbeta (13) primers were used in the PCR. Sequencing used immunoSEQ multiplex PCR; TCRdb keeps in-frame clones, though not all of them. The repertoire holds roughly 230,000 clones, with about 77% as singletons. The material sequenced was PBMCs. These receptors came from a boy between 5 and 17 years old in good health and CMV-seronegative.

This sequence joins TRBV9 and TRBJ1-3, with TRBD1 matching 7 bases. The CDR3 runs to 14 residues. V trimming: 4 bases; J trimming: 3 bases; junction bases outside the gene matches: 4. Germline values: CDR1 SGDLS, CDR2 YYNGEE. The CDR3 bases are TGTGCCAGCAGCCCGACAGGGAATGGAAACACCATATATTTT. Protein sequence: CASSPTGNGNTIYF.

This clone was observed a few times. The CDR3 DNA sequence: TGTGCCAGCAGTTATCCGTATAGCAATCAGCCCCAGCATTTT. Its protein product is CASSYPYSNQPQHF. The chain uses TRBV27 and TRBJ1-5; the D is unclear. Germline V gene data show CDR1 as MNHEY and CDR2 as SMNVEV (reference sequence). The CDR3 is 14 amino acids. V lost 4 bases and J 0 bases, leaving 7 bases between the germline ends.

This sequence joins TRBV27 and TRBJ2-7; 11 bases match TRBD1. The germline V gene has CDR1 MNHEY and CDR2 SMNVEV (reference sequence). The CDR3 contains 14 residues. With 4 bases clipped from V and 5 bases from J, the junction kept 4 bases outside the gene matches. Here the CDR3 DNA reads TGTGCCAGCAGTTCGAGGACAGGGGGCAACGAGCAGTACTTC. Its protein product is CASSSRTGGNEQYF.

The J gene is TRBJ2-5, the V gene TRBV7-2; 7 nucleotides agree with TRBD1. V was clipped by 5 bases and J by 1 base; unmatched bases: 7. This CDR3 contains 15 residues. Germline values: CDR1 SGHTA, CDR2 FQGNSA. The CDR3 DNA follows: TGTGCCAGCAGCGAAGATGGACAGGCCCAAGAGACCCAGTACTTC. Translating it yields CASSEDGQAQETQYF.

This clone was observed a few times. Other DNA sequences from this sample encode an identical CDR3 as well. The chain employs TRBV4-1 and TRBJ1-1; D remains unclear. Germline V gene sequence: CDR1 MGHRA, CDR2 YSYEKL. The CDR3 is 13 amino acids. V lost 4 bases, J lost 0 bases, and 6 bases lay in between. The CDR3 region has the DNA TGCGCCAGCAGCCCATCCCTGAACACTGAAGCTTTCTTT. It specifies CASSPSLNTEAFF.

The chain has TRBV9 and TRBJ1-2; TRBD1 matches at 11 bases. The CDR3 totals 18 residues. V gave up 1 base and J gave up 4 bases; unmatched junction bases: 12. Per the germline V gene, CDR1 is SGDLS and CDR2 is YYNGEE. For the CDR3, the DNA is TGTGCCAGCAGCGTATCGCGGACAGGGGGCGATGCATCCTATGGCTACACCTTC. Amino acid sequence: CASSVSRTGGDASYGYTF. Filled out from reference TRBV9 and TRBJ1-2, the complete variable domain reads DSGVTQTPKHLITATGQRVTLRCSPRSGDLSVYWYQQSLDQGLQFLIQYYNGEERAKGNILERFSAQQFPDLHSELNLSSLELGDSALYFCASSVSRTGGDASYGYTFGSGTRLTVV.

CDR3 sequence: CASSEMGRAYEQYF. The CDR3 nucleotides are TGTGCCAGCAGTGAAATGGGCAGGGCCTACGAGCAGTACTTC. V and J are TRBV6-1 and TRBJ2-7; possible D gene TRBD1, 5 bases. Germline values: CDR1 MNHNS, CDR2 SASEGT. The CDR3 consists of 14 residues. The ends were cut back, 2 bases at V and 2 bases at J, with 10 bases in the middle.

The CDR3 sequence: CAWSTVGNQPQHF. For the CDR3, the DNA is TGTGCCTGGAGTACCGTCGGGAATCAGCCCCAGCATTTT. The genes are TRBV30 and TRBJ1-5; D gene uncertain. The V gene lost 2 bases and the J gene lost 4 bases, with 9 bases spanning the gap. Per the germline V gene, CDR1 is GTSNPN and CDR2 is SVGIG (reference sequence). The CDR3 spans 13 residues.

This clone was picked up a small number of times. This chain links TRBV11-3 with TRBJ1-2, with 8 bases that match TRBD1. Germline V gene lookup returns CDR1 SGHNT and CDR2 YENEEA. Unmatched junction bases numbered 3, after V lost 1 base and J lost 5 bases. The CDR3 is 14 amino acids. The CDR3 nucleotides read TGTGCCAGCAGCTTAGTGCGACAGGGGTATGGCTACACCTTC. Residues: CASSLVRQGYGYTF. Filled out from reference TRBV11-3 and TRBJ1-2, the complete variable domain reads EAGVVQSPRYKIIEKKQPVAFWCNPISGHNTLYWYLQNLGQGPELLIRYENEEAVDDSQLPKDRFSAERLKGVDSTLKIQPAELGDSAVYLCASSLVRQGYGYTFGSGTRLTVV.

This clone was seen a few times. Distinct nucleotide sequences in the sample also encode this CDR3. The V call is TRBV27, the J call TRBJ1-1; 7 bases agree with TRBD1. J was trimmed by 1 base and V by 6 bases; bases with no gene match: 2. Per germline, CDR1 MNHEY and CDR2 SMNVEV (reference sequence). CDR3 length: 13 amino acids. In nucleotides, the CDR3 is TGTGCCAGCAGCTGGGACAGGAACACTGAAGCTTTCTTT. Protein: CASSWDRNTEAFF.

This sequence joins TRBV2 and TRBJ1-4, with 9 nucleotides matching TRBD1. This CDR3 has 15 residues. Per germline, CDR1 SNHLY and CDR2 FYNNEI. The ends lost 1 base at V and 7 bases at J; junction bases unmatched: 4. CDR3: CASSEDRGHVEKLFF. The DNA of the CDR3 is TGTGCCAGCAGTGAAGACAGGGGGCATGTTGAAAAACTGTTTTTT. Based on the CDR3 plus reference TRBV2 and TRBJ1-4, the full variable domain is EPEVTQTPSHQVTQMGQEVILRCVPISNHLYFYWYRQILGQKVEFLVSFYNNEISEKSEIFDDQFSVERPDGSNFTLKIRSTKLEDSAMYFCASSEDRGHVEKLFFGSGTQLSVL.

This clone was seen just once. The V gene is TRBV5-1, the J gene TRBJ1-1; D might be TRBD1 (6 bases). Trimming took 0 bases from V and 5 from J, leaving 20 bases between them. The CDR3 length is 17 residues. Germline-derived CDR1 and CDR2 are SGHRS and YFSETQ. This CDR3 reads CASSLAGQRGLGTEAFF. CDR3 sequence (DNA): TGCGCCAGCAGCTTGGCGGGACAAAGGGGTCTGGGGACTGAAGCTTTCTTT.

The J gene is TRBJ2-5, the V gene TRBV5-4, with 7 positions matching TRBD1. This CDR3 is 14 amino acids long. Trimming at V came to 2 bases and at J to 5 bases, leaving 6 bases not matched to a gene. Germline V CDR1 and CDR2: SGHNT, YYREEE (reference sequence). The CDR3 is CASSFRGSEETQYF. The CDR3 region has the DNA TGTGCCAGCAGCTTCAGGGGGTCTGAGGAGACCCAGTACTTC. The full variable domain, completed using reference TRBV5-4 and TRBJ2-5, is ETGVTQSPTHLIKTRGQQVTLRCSSQSGHNTVSWYQQALGQGPQFIFQYYREEENGRGNFPPRFSGLQFPNYSSELNVNALELDDSALYLCASSFRGSEETQYFGPGTRLLVL.

The chain combines TRBV13 with TRBJ2-5; D is ambiguous. CDR1 PRHDT and CDR2 FYEKMQ come from the germline V gene (reference sequence). The CDR3 covers 13 residues. V lost 7 bases and J lost 0, with 9 bases in between. The CDR3 reads CASNSLYQETQYF. In DNA form, the CDR3 reads TGTGCCAGCAACAGTCTCTACCAAGAGACCCAGTACTTC.

The chain couples TRBV7-2 to TRBJ1-1; 7 positions agree with TRBD1. CDR3 length equals 15 residues. The V gene end was trimmed by 3 bases and the J gene end by 7 bases; junction bases not matched to a gene: 11. Germline CDR1 reads SGHTA; CDR2 reads FQGNSA. The CDR3 nucleotides are TGTGCCAGCAGCTTTCCTACGGACAGGCGCCTTGAAGCTTTCTTT. Protein product: CASSFPTDRRLEAFF.

This clone showed up just once. The CDR3 is CASSQTGGTSGRRPHTGELFF. DNA of the CDR3: TGTGCCAGCAGCCAAACAGGGGGAACTAGCGGGAGAAGGCCCCACACCGGGGAGCTGTTTTTT. The chain is built from TRBV7-7 and TRBJ2-2; 11 nucleotides match TRBD2. With V trimmed by 5 bases and J by 3 bases, 20 bases remained unmatched. In germline, CDR1 is SSHAT, CDR2 FNYEAQ (reference sequence). This CDR3 has 21 amino acids.

With regard to this clone: This CDR3 fails to terminate in the conserved phenylalanine or tryptophan, so it likely reflects a read error. The rearrangement joins TRBV5-4 to TRBJ1-6, with 7 bases identical to TRBD1. The CDR3 has 18 amino acids. CDR1 and CDR2 (germline): SGHNT, YYREEE (reference sequence). V lost 4 bases and J lost 5; bases outside the gene matches: 15. This chain's CDR3 is CASSAKTGPRINNSPLHL. The CDR3 nucleotides are TGTGCCAGCAGCGCCAAGACAGGGCCCCGAATTAATAATTCACCCCTCCACCTT.

The chain couples TRBV5-1 to TRBJ2-5, with D possibly being TRBD1 (5 bases). Gene TRBJ2-7 matches the end of the DNA better, so the J call may be wrong. The germline V gene has CDR1 SGHRS and CDR2 YFSETQ. The CDR3 sequence is 15 residues long. The CDR3 nucleotides are TGCGCCAGCAGCTTGTCGGGCAGGGTTGTCGACGAGCAGTACTTC. Residues: CASSLSGRVVDEQYF.

This clone was seen just once. The genes are TRBV27 and TRBJ1-6; tentatively, D is TRBD1 (5 bases). Germline CDR1 MNHEY, CDR2 SMNVEV (reference sequence). The germline V and J ends were trimmed by 6 bases and 3 bases, with 15 bases remaining between them. This CDR3 region has 16 residues. The chain's CDR3 is CASSRQYFGYNSPLHF. The CDR3, as DNA: TGTGCCAGCAGCCGACAGTATTTCGGCTATAATTCACCCCTCCACTTT.

This chain links TRBV5-1 with TRBJ2-7; D is undetermined. Per the germline V gene, CDR1 is SGHRS and CDR2 is YFSETQ. The V end lost 4 bases, the J end lost 9 bases, and 17 bases lay between the germline ends. There are 13 residues in the CDR3. The CDR3 reads CASSAPGGCGQYF. DNA of the CDR3: TGCGCCAGCAGCGCCCCGGGTGGCTGCGGGCAGTACTTC. Variable domain in full (rest from reference TRBV5-1 and TRBJ2-7): KAGVTQTPRYLIKTRGQQVTLSCSPISGHRSVSWYQQTPGQGLQFLFEYFSETQRNKGNFPGRFSGRQFSNSRSEMNVSTLELGDSALYLCASSAPGGCGQYFGPGTRLTVT.

This clone was observed a few times. The chain has TRBV7-2 and TRBJ2-7, with TRBD2 matching 14 bases. In germline, CDR1 is SGHTA, CDR2 FQGNSA. The ends lost 6 bases at V and 5 bases at J; junction bases unmatched: 3. The CDR3 is made up of 14 amino acids. CDR3 nucleotide sequence: TGTGCCAGCAGGACTAGCGGGAGGGCGGACGAGCAGTACTTC. Translating gives CASRTSGRADEQYF.